These 10 T cell receptor beta chains originate from one sample sequenced in a study of blood T cell repertoires in COVID-19. Profiling relied on immunoSEQ multiplex PCR, and the TCRdb table lists in-frame clones only, not all of them. The sample shows 85,000 to 100,000 clones, just over 85% of them seen only once. The specimen sequenced was peripheral blood. The receptors were gathered from a man aged 45-60 years with active or convalescent COVID-19.

V is TRBV7-9 and J is TRBJ2-2; TRBD2 aligns across 9 bases. V trimming: 5 bases; J trimming: 3 bases; junction bases outside the gene matches: 7. Germline values: CDR1 SEHNR, CDR2 FQNEAQ (reference sequence). This CDR3 has 16 residues. CDR3 sequence reads: CASSTGTSIYTGELFF. CDR3 nucleotides: TGTGCCAGCAGCACCGGGACTAGCATCTACACCGGGGAGCTGTTTTTT.

This chain uses TRBV27 with TRBJ2-2; 12 bases align to TRBD2. Germline lookup yields CDR1 MNHEY and CDR2 SMNVEV (reference sequence). After removal of 5 bases from V and 8 bases from J, the junction contained 9 bases not matched to a gene. The CDR3 covers 16 residues. The CDR3 DNA reads TGTGCCAGCAGTCCTCCTAGCGGGAGGGCTCCGGGGGAGCTGTTTTTT. Translated: CASSPPSGRAPGELFF.

The chain employs TRBV19 and TRBJ2-3; TRBD2 is a possible D gene (6 bases). V was clipped by 3 bases and J by 6 bases, with 10 bases between them. The CDR3 length is 13 residues. Germline-derived CDR1 and CDR2 are LNHDA and SQIVND (reference sequence). This chain's CDR3 is CASSIMGGDTQYF. CDR3 DNA: TGTGCCAGTAGTATTATGGGAGGCGATACGCAGTATTTT.

V usage is TRBV5-1 and J usage is TRBJ1-2, with 10 bases lining up with TRBD1. The CDR3 has 15 residues. From germline, CDR1 is SGHRS and CDR2 YFSETQ. The junction had 7 bases not matched to a gene; V was cut back by 4 bases and J by 4 bases. The DNA of the CDR3 is TGCGCCAGCAGCGTTGACAGGGGGCGACTCTATGGCTACACCTTC. Its protein is CASSVDRGRLYGYTF.

The rearrangement uses TRBV23-1 and TRBJ2-1, with a weak D call TRBD1 (6 bases). TRBV23-1 counts as an open reading frame of uncertain function. Trimming removed 6 bases from V and 5 bases from J, with 14 bases in between. The CDR3 is 14 amino acids. The CDR3 nucleotides read TGCGCCAGCAGCCCTCAGGGGCCCGACAATGAGCAGTTCTTC. Its translation is CASSPQGPDNEQFF.

The V call is TRBV19, the J call TRBJ1-4, with unresolved D. This CDR3 contains 13 residues. V lost 7 bases and J 6 bases, leaving 12 bases between the germline ends. Germline V gene sequence: CDR1 LNHDA, CDR2 SQIVND (reference sequence). CDR3 region: CASKNSGYEKLFF. CDR3 sequence (DNA): TGTGCCAGTAAGAACAGCGGTTATGAAAAACTGTTTTTT.

The chain couples TRBV24-1 to TRBJ1-5, with D perhaps TRBD1 (6 bases). V was cut by 10 bases and J by 0 bases, with 12 bases left in between. Per germline, CDR1 KGHDR and CDR2 SFDVKD. The CDR3 totals 14 residues. For the CDR3, the DNA is TGTGCCACTGCCTCAGGGGATAGCAATCAGCCCCAGCATTTT. Protein sequence: CATASGDSNQPQHF.

CDR3 DNA: TGTGCCAGCAGCGTAAGCCTTTTCTCTGGGGCCAACGTCCTGACTTTC. It specifies CASSVSLFSGANVLTF. The gene calls are TRBV9 and TRBJ2-6, with unresolved D. Trimming left V 1 base short and J 0 bases short, with 8 bases between. The CDR3 spans 16 residues. Germline V gene sequence: CDR1 SGDLS, CDR2 YYNGEE.

The CDR3: CASSRILAGTSYNEQFF. As DNA, the CDR3 is TGCGCCAGCAGCCGCATACTAGCGGGGACATCCTACAATGAGCAGTTCTTC. This sequence joins TRBV4-3 and TRBJ2-1, with TRBD2 matching over 10 bases. Looked up from germline, CDR1 is LGHNA and CDR2 is YSLEER. This CDR3 has 17 amino acids. J gave up 1 base and V 4 bases, and 7 bases lay outside the gene matches.

J is TRBJ2-7 and V is TRBV23-1, with 7 positions matching TRBD1. TRBV23-1 is an ORF, and what it does is uncertain. The CDR3 covers 15 residues. The trim removed 0 bases at V and 2 bases at J, leaving 4 bases unmatched. The CDR3 region has the DNA TGCGCCAGCAGTCAATCGAGGACAGGCCCCTACGAGCAGTACTTC. This sequence encodes CASSQSRTGPYEQYF.